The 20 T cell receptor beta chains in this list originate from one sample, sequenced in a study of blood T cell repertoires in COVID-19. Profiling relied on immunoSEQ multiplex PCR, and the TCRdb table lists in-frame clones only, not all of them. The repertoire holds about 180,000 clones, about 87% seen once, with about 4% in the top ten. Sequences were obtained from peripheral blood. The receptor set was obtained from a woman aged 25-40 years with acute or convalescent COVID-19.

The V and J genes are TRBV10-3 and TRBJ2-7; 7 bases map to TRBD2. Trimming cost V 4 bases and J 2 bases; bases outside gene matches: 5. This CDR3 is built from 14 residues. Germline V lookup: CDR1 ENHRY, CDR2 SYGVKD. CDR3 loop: CAISGGGGTYEQYF. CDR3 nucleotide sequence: TGTGCCATCAGTGGCGGGGGAGGAACCTACGAGCAGTACTTC.

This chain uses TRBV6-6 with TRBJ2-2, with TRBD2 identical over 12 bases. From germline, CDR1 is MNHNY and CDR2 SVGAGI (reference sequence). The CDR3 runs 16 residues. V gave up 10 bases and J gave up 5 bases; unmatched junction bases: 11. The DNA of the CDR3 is TGTGCCACTTGGGCCTCCGGGACTAGCGGGACCGGGGAGCTGTTTTTT. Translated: CATWASGTSGTGELFF.

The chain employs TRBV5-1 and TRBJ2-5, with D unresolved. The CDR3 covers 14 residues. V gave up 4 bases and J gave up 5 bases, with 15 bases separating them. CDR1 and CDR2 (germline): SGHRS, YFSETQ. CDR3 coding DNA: TGCGCCAGCAGCATAAGCGCGAATAAGGAGACCCAGTACTTC. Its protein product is CASSISANKETQYF.

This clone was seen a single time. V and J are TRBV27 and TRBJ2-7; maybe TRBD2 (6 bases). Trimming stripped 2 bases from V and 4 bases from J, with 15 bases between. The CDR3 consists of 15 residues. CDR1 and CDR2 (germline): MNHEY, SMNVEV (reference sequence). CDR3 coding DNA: TGTGCCAGCAGTTTACGGGGGTTTGAGGGATACGAGCAGTACTTC. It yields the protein CASSLRGFEGYEQYF.

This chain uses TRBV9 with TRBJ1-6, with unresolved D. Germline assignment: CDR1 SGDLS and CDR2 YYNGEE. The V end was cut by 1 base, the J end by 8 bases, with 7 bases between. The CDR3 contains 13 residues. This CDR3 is CASSVQFDSPLHF. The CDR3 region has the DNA TGTGCCAGCAGCGTACAGTTCGATTCACCCCTCCACTTT.

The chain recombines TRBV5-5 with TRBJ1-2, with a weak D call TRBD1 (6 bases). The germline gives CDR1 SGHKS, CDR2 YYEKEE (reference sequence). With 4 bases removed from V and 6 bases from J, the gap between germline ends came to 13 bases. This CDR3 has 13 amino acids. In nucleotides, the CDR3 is TGTGCCAGCAGCATTCAGGGGAGGGATGGCTACACCTTC. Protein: CASSIQGRDGYTF.

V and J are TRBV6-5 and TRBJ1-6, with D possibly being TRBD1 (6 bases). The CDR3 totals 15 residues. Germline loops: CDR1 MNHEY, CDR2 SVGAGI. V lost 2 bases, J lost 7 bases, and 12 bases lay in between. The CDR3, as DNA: TGTGCCAGCAGTTACGGTTCAGGGGCCAATTCACCCCTCCACTTT. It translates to CASSYGSGANSPLHF.

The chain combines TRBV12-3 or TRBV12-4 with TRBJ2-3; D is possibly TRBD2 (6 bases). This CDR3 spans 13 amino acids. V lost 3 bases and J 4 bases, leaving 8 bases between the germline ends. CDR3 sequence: CASSLRGADTQYF. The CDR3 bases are TGTGCCAGCAGTTTGCGGGGAGCAGATACGCAGTATTTT.

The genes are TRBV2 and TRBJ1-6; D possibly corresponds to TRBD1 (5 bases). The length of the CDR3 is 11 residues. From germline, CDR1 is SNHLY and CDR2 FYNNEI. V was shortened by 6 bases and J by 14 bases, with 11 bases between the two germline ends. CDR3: CASRVGQSLHF. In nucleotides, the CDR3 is TGTGCCAGCAGGGTGGGGCAGTCCCTCCACTTT.

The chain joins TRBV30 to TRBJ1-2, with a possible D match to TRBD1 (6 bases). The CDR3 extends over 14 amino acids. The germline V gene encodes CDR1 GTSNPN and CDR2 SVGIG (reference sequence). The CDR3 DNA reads TGTGCTGGCCGGGGGGGCCAGGTTAACTATGGCTACACCTTC. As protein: CAGRGGQVNYGYTF.

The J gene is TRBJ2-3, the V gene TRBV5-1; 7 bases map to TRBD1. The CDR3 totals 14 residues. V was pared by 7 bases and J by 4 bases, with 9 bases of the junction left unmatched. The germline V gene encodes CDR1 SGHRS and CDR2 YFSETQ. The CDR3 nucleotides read TGCGCCAGCTCCCCGGGTCAGGGGGCAGATACGCAGTATTTT. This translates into CASSPGQGADTQYF.

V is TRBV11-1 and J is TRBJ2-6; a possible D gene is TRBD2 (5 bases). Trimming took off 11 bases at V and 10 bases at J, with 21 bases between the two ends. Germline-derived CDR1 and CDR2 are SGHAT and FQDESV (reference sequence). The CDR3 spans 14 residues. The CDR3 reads CAPRLGEGENVLTF. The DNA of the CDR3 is TGTGCCCCAAGGCTCGGGGAAGGAGAAAACGTCCTGACTTTC.

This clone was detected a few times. The CDR3 reads CASSVGGSSYEQYF. The CDR3, as DNA: TGTGCCAGCAGCGTAGGCGGGAGCTCCTACGAGCAGTACTTC. V is TRBV9 and J is TRBJ2-7; TRBD2 matches 7 bases. The V gene end was trimmed by 0 bases and the J gene end by 0 bases; junction bases not matched to a gene: 0. There are 14 residues in the CDR3. CDR1 and CDR2 (germline): SGDLS, YYNGEE.

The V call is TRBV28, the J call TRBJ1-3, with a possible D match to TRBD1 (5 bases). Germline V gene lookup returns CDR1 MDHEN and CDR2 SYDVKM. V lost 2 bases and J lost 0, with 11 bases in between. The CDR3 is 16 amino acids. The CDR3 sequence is CASSLSRAYSGNTIYF. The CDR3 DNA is TGTGCCAGCAGTTTAAGCAGGGCGTACTCTGGAAACACCATATATTTT.

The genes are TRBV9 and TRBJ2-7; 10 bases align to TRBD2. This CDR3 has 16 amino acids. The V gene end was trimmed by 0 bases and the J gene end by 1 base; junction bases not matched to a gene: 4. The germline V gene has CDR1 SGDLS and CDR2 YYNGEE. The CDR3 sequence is CASSVVVAGGSYEQYF. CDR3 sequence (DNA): TGTGCCAGCAGCGTAGTGGTAGCGGGAGGATCCTACGAGCAGTACTTC.

The CDR3 region is CASSLEQAKQYF. CDR3 coding DNA: TGTGCCAGCAGCTTAGAACAAGCGAAGCAGTACTTC. The chain uses TRBV11-2 and TRBJ2-7; no clear D gene. CDR3 length: 12 residues. Looked up from germline, CDR1 is SGHAT and CDR2 is FQNNGV. The germline V and J ends were trimmed by 0 bases and 8 bases, with 8 bases remaining between them.

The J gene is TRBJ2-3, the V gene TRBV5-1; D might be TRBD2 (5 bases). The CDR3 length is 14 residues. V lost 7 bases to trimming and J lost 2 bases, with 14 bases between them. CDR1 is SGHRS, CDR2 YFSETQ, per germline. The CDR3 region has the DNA TGCGCCAGCGCCCGGGGAGTAAACACAGATACGCAGTATTTT. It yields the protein CASARGVNTDTQYF.

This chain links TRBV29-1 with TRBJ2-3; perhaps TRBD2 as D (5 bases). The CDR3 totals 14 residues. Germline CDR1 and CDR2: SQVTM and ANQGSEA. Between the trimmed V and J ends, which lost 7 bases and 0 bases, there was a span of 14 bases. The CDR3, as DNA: TGCAGCGCCAAGCGGAGGTCTAGCACAGATACGCAGTATTTT. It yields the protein CSAKRRSSTDTQYF.

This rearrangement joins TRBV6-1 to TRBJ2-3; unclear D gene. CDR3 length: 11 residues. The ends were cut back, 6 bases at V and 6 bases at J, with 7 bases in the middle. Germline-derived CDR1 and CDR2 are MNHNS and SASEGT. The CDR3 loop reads CASSPSDTQYF. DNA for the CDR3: TGTGCCAGCAGCCCCTCGGATACGCAGTATTTT.

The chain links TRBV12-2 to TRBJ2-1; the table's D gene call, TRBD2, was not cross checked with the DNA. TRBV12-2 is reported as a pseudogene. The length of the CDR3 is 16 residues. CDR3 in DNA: TGTGCAAGTCGCTATAGGGGGACTAGCGGGTACAATGAGCAGTTCTTC. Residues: CASRYRGTSGYNEQFF.